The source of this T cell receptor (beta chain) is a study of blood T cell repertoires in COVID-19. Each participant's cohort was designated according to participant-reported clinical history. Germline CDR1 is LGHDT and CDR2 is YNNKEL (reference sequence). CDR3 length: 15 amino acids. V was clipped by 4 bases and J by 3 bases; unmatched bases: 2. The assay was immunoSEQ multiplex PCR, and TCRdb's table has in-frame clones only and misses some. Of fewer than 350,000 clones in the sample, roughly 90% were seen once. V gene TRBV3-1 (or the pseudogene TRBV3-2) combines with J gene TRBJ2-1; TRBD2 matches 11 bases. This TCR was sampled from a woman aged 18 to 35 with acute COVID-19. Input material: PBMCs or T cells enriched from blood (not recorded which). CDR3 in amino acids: CASSPTSGSYNEQFF. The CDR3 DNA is TGTGCCAGCAGCCCTACTAGCGGGAGCTACAATGAGCAGTTCTTC.